In this sample, the clone carrying this T cell receptor (beta chain) turned up a few times. CDR3 size: 16 residues. The time point was: patch test 1, 2 weeks after DPC sensitization. Treatment denoted: therapeutic diphenylcyclopropenone sensitization with weekly scalp DPC. These data originate in a study of human T cells and chemical hapten exposure. For the study at large: Each patch test put 0.01% DPC on the upper back, and results were read at 6 days.

TCRdb itself ran the RACE reads through MiXCR, one entry per CDR3 protein. Among roughly 72,000 distinct CDR3 sequences listed, about 9.3% were seen once. This receptor was taken from a woman aged 45-59 years with alopecia areata. Some clones in this sample may be carry-over from other donors' samples. The source was whole blood, collected in connection with sensitization to the hapten diphenylcyclopropenone (DPC). This chain joins TRBV3-2 and TRBJ1-1; TRBD1, the table's D call, was not compared with the DNA. TRBV3-2 is noted as a pseudogene. CDR3 bases: TGTGCCAGCAGCCAGGGGCCGGACAGTTTGAACACTGAAGCTTTCTTT. As protein: CASSQGPDSLNTEAFF.